Listed below are T cell receptor beta chains from one sample, sequenced in a study of T cells after yellow fever vaccination. MiXCR, applied by TCRdb to the 5' RACE reads, yields one record per CDR3 protein. The sample shows about 400,000 distinct CDR3 sequences, approximately 6% of them seen only once. This sample comprised PBMCs, obtained 5 days after the yellow fever booster vaccination. Receptors were obtained from a man aged 30 to 39 who received the YFV17D yellow fever vaccine. CDR3s include the opening cysteine and the closing phenylalanine or tryptophan. The D gene is left open where the match is weak. Size is stated for part of the rows, as once, few or many counts, or as a class when the clone is expanded.

d_gene: NA; v_gene: TRBV7-2; j_gene: TRBJ2-5; abundance: NA; CDR3nt: TGTGCCAGCAGCCGTCGCGAGGTGCAAGAGACCCAGTACTTC; CDR3aa: CASSRREVQETQYF
d_gene: NA; v_gene: TRBV28; j_gene: TRBJ1-2; abundance: NA; CDR3nt: TGTGCCAGCGGTATTTTTACAGGGTTGAGCTACACCTTC; CDR3aa: CASGIFTGLSYTF
d_gene: NA; v_gene: TRBV7-9; j_gene: TRBJ2-1; abundance: many; CDR3nt: TGTGCCAGCAGCAAGCCTGGGGCCTACAATGAGCAGTTCTTC; CDR3aa: CASSKPGAYNEQFF
d_gene: NA; v_gene: TRBV7-2; j_gene: TRBJ2-3; abundance: many; CDR3nt: TGTGCCAGCAGCTCCTTGCTTGGGACGCAGTATTTT; CDR3aa: CASSSLLGTQYF
d_gene: NA; v_gene: TRBV24-1; j_gene: TRBJ1-1; abundance: NA; CDR3nt: TGTGCCACCAGTGAAGGGGTTGTCACTGAAGCTTTCTTT; CDR3aa: CATSEGVVTEAFF
d_gene: NA; v_gene: TRBV20-1; j_gene: TRBJ1-4; abundance: NA; CDR3nt: TGCAGTGCTAGCCCCGGCACAAATGAAAAACTGTTTTTT; CDR3aa: CSASPGTNEKLFF
d_gene: TRBD2; v_gene: TRBV28; j_gene: TRBJ2-1; abundance: many; CDR3nt: TGTGCCAGCAGTCCCCTAGCGGGAGGGTTCAATGAGCAGTTCTTC; CDR3aa: CASSPLAGGFNEQFF
d_gene: NA; v_gene: TRBV18; j_gene: TRBJ2-5; abundance: once; CDR3nt: TGTGCCAGCTCATCTACTGCCCCCCTTTCGGAGCAAGAGACCCAGTACTTC; CDR3aa: CASSSTAPLSEQETQYF
d_gene: NA; v_gene: TRBV12-3/TRBV12-4; j_gene: TRBJ2-7; abundance: few; CDR3nt: TGTGCCAGCAGCAAAGCCCCCCCATACGAGCAGTACTTC; CDR3aa: CASSKAPPYEQYF
d_gene: NA; v_gene: TRBV4-3; j_gene: TRBJ2-7; abundance: few; CDR3nt: TGCGCCAGCAGCCACCAGGATACCACCTCCTACGAGCAGTACTTC; CDR3aa: CASSHQDTTSYEQYF
d_gene: NA; v_gene: TRBV12-3/TRBV12-4; j_gene: TRBJ2-1; abundance: many; CDR3nt: TGTGCCAGTGCCAGTAGGAACAATGAGCAGTTCTTC; CDR3aa: CASASRNNEQFF
d_gene: NA; v_gene: TRBV5-4; j_gene: TRBJ1-1; abundance: few; CDR3nt: TGTGCCAGCAGCTTGGATCGGAGGCAGGGGAACACTGAAGCTTTCTTT; CDR3aa: CASSLDRRQGNTEAFF
d_gene: NA; v_gene: TRBV5-5; j_gene: TRBJ1-2; abundance: few; CDR3nt: TGTGCCAGCAGCTTCCCCAGGGGAAGTGGCTACACCTTC; CDR3aa: CASSFPRGSGYTF
d_gene: TRBD1; v_gene: TRBV4-2; j_gene: TRBJ2-5; abundance: many; CDR3nt: TGTGCCAGCAGTAAAAGTCCCGGGACAGGAAACCAAGAGACCCAGTACTTC; CDR3aa: CASSKSPGTGNQETQYF
d_gene: TRBD1; v_gene: TRBV24-1; j_gene: TRBJ2-5; abundance: NA; CDR3nt: TGTGCCACCAGTGATTTGGAGACAGGGGAAACCCAGTACTTC; CDR3aa: CATSDLETGETQYF
d_gene: TRBD1; v_gene: TRBV14; j_gene: TRBJ2-7; abundance: many; CDR3nt: TGTGCCAGCAGAGGGACAGGGGAGGGCCACGAGCAGTACTTC; CDR3aa: CASRGTGEGHEQYF
d_gene: TRBD2; v_gene: TRBV19; j_gene: TRBJ2-7; abundance: few; CDR3nt: TGTGCCAGTAGTCCCAAAGGACTAGCGGCTTACGAGCAGTACTTC; CDR3aa: CASSPKGLAAYEQYF
d_gene: TRBD2; v_gene: TRBV20-1; j_gene: TRBJ2-1; abundance: NA; CDR3nt: TGCAGTGCTAGAGCTTCGACCGGGACTAGTTGCAACAATGAGCAGTTCTTC; CDR3aa: CSARASTGTSCNNEQFF
d_gene: NA; v_gene: TRBV10-3; j_gene: TRBJ2-1; abundance: many; CDR3nt: TGTGCCATCAGTAACCAGGGGACCCACAATGAGCAGTTCTTC; CDR3aa: CAISNQGTHNEQFF
d_gene: NA; v_gene: TRBV11-2; j_gene: TRBJ2-7; abundance: NA; CDR3nt: TGTGCCAGCAGCTTAGTAGTTGATGTTTCGGCGGGGCCTTTATACGAGCAGTACTTC; CDR3aa: CASSLVVDVSAGPLYEQYF
d_gene: NA; v_gene: TRBV5-1; j_gene: TRBJ2-7; abundance: NA; CDR3nt: TGCGCCAGCAGCCCGAGTGTAGCGGCCCACCTCCCGTACGAGCAGTACTTC; CDR3aa: CASSPSVAAHLPYEQYF
d_gene: NA; v_gene: TRBV15; j_gene: TRBJ2-1; abundance: NA; CDR3nt: TGTGCCACCAGCAGGGCTGGCACTGTCGAGGATGAGCAGTTCTTC; CDR3aa: CATSRAGTVEDEQFF
d_gene: NA; v_gene: TRBV10-3; j_gene: TRBJ1-1; abundance: many; CDR3nt: TGTGCCATCAGTGAGGGGTGGGACACTGAAGCTTTCTTT; CDR3aa: CAISEGWDTEAFF
d_gene: NA; v_gene: TRBV20-1; j_gene: TRBJ2-5; abundance: few; CDR3nt: TGCAGTGCTCCTAGACGAAGGGGGCAAGAGACCCAGTACTTC; CDR3aa: CSAPRRRGQETQYF
d_gene: NA; v_gene: TRBV15; j_gene: TRBJ2-4; abundance: NA; CDR3nt: TGTGCCACCAGCAGAGAGGGTTTGGTGAACATTCAGTACTTC; CDR3aa: CATSREGLVNIQYF
d_gene: NA; v_gene: TRBV5-6; j_gene: TRBJ2-1; abundance: NA; CDR3nt: TGTGCCAGCAGCTATTACCTTAGCTCCTACAATGAGCAGTTCTTC; CDR3aa: CASSYYLSSYNEQFF
d_gene: TRBD2; v_gene: TRBV20-1; j_gene: TRBJ2-3; abundance: many; CDR3nt: TGCAGTGCTACCCGGTGGACTAGCGGGGGGAGCACAGATACGCAGTATTTT; CDR3aa: CSATRWTSGGSTDTQYF
d_gene: NA; v_gene: TRBV15; j_gene: TRBJ2-4; abundance: NA; CDR3nt: TGTGCCACCAGCGGAGATCTGGCTAGACTAGGGTACTTC; CDR3aa: CATSGDLARLGYF
d_gene: NA; v_gene: TRBV4-2; j_gene: TRBJ1-5; abundance: few; CDR3nt: TGTGCCAGCAGCCCACAGTCTCGGGACAAATCTCAGCCCCAGCATTTT; CDR3aa: CASSPQSRDKSQPQHF
d_gene: TRBD2; v_gene: TRBV5-5; j_gene: TRBJ2-3; abundance: many; CDR3nt: TGTGCCAGCACCGAGACTAGCGGCACAGATACGCGGTATTTT; CDR3aa: CASTETSGTDTRYF
d_gene: TRBD1; v_gene: TRBV18; j_gene: TRBJ1-1; abundance: many; CDR3nt: TGTGCCACCAGACAGGGCGTGAACACTGAAGCTTTCTTT; CDR3aa: CATRQGVNTEAFF
d_gene: NA; v_gene: TRBV12-3/TRBV12-4; j_gene: TRBJ2-7; abundance: few; CDR3nt: TGTGCCAGCAGTTTATCCAGGATCGAGCAGTACTTC; CDR3aa: CASSLSRIEQYF
d_gene: NA; v_gene: TRBV27; j_gene: TRBJ1-1; abundance: many; CDR3nt: TGTGCCAGCAGTTTACGGCCAGCGAACACTGAAGCTTTCTTT; CDR3aa: CASSLRPANTEAFF
d_gene: NA; v_gene: TRBV5-1; j_gene: TRBJ2-7; abundance: NA; CDR3nt: TGCGCCAGCACCCTAAACAGGAATCGGGGCGAGCAGTACTTC; CDR3aa: CASTLNRNRGEQYF
d_gene: TRBD2; v_gene: TRBV18; j_gene: TRBJ2-1; abundance: NA; CDR3nt: TGTGCCAGCTCACCACGTGACACTAGCGCCGAGCAGTTCTTC; CDR3aa: CASSPRDTSAEQFF
d_gene: NA; v_gene: TRBV19; j_gene: TRBJ2-1; abundance: once; CDR3nt: TGTGCCAGTAACCTCCTGGTCGGGTACAATGAGCAGTTCTTC; CDR3aa: CASNLLVGYNEQFF
d_gene: NA; v_gene: TRBV20-1; j_gene: TRBJ1-5; abundance: NA; CDR3nt: TGCAGTGCTGGGCCGGGACACTATAGCAATCAGCCCCAGCATTTT; CDR3aa: CSAGPGHYSNQPQHF
d_gene: TRBD1; v_gene: TRBV11-2; j_gene: TRBJ2-2; abundance: NA; CDR3nt: TGTGCCAGCAGCGCCGTTAGAGGGGGCGACTGGGGAGTGCGCGGGGAGCTGTTTTTT; CDR3aa: CASSAVRGGDWGVRGELFF
d_gene: NA; v_gene: TRBV6-1; j_gene: TRBJ2-7; abundance: many; CDR3nt: TGTGCCAGCAGTCCTTGGGGGAGTGACTACGAGCAGTACTTC; CDR3aa: CASSPWGSDYEQYF
d_gene: TRBD2; v_gene: TRBV7-9; j_gene: TRBJ2-3; abundance: few; CDR3nt: TGTGCCAGCAGCTTAGTAGGTAGCGGGGACACAGATACGCAGTATTTT; CDR3aa: CASSLVGSGDTDTQYF
d_gene: TRBD2; v_gene: TRBV4-3; j_gene: TRBJ2-1; abundance: many; CDR3nt: TGCGCCAGCAGCCAACAACTAGCGGGAGCATATGAGCAGTTCTTC; CDR3aa: CASSQQLAGAYEQFF
d_gene: NA; v_gene: TRBV20-1; j_gene: TRBJ1-1; abundance: many; CDR3nt: TGCAGTGTACGGGGGAGGGACATGAACACTGAAGCTTTCTTT; CDR3aa: CSVRGRDMNTEAFF
d_gene: NA; v_gene: TRBV28; j_gene: TRBJ1-3; abundance: many; CDR3nt: TGTGCCAGCAGCCCCGGGCAAAGGCGAAACACCATATATTTT; CDR3aa: CASSPGQRRNTIYF
d_gene: TRBD1; v_gene: TRBV18; j_gene: TRBJ2-6; abundance: many; CDR3nt: TGTGCCAGCTCACCGGACAGGGTGTGGTCTGGGGCCAACGTCCTGACTTTC; CDR3aa: CASSPDRVWSGANVLTF
d_gene: NA; v_gene: TRBV20-1; j_gene: TRBJ2-3; abundance: few; CDR3nt: TGCAGTGCCTACATCACAGATACGCAGTATTTT; CDR3aa: CSAYITDTQYF
d_gene: NA; v_gene: TRBV5-1; j_gene: TRBJ1-2; abundance: few; CDR3nt: TGCGCCAGCAGTTCACAGGGTTCTGGCTACACCTTC; CDR3aa: CASSSQGSGYTF
d_gene: NA; v_gene: TRBV5-1; j_gene: TRBJ1-1; abundance: many; CDR3nt: TGCGCCAGCAGCTTGGTTCAGAACAGGGTGAACACTGAAGCTTTCTTT; CDR3aa: CASSLVQNRVNTEAFF
d_gene: TRBD1; v_gene: TRBV5-1; j_gene: TRBJ2-1; abundance: NA; CDR3nt: TGCGCCAGCAGCGGCCGACAGGGATACAATGAGCAGTTCTTC; CDR3aa: CASSGRQGYNEQFF
d_gene: TRBD2; v_gene: TRBV24-1; j_gene: TRBJ2-1; abundance: many; CDR3nt: TGTGCCACCAGTGATTCAACGGGACTAGACGGCTACAATGAGCAGTTCTTC; CDR3aa: CATSDSTGLDGYNEQFF
d_gene: NA; v_gene: TRBV28; j_gene: TRBJ2-2; abundance: NA; CDR3nt: TGTGCCAGCAGTTTCGGAGCTCGGGAGCTGTTTTTT; CDR3aa: CASSFGARELFF
d_gene: NA; v_gene: TRBV29-1; j_gene: TRBJ2-7; abundance: many; CDR3nt: TGCAGCGTTTTCGGGAGCCTGGGGGACGAGCAGTACTTC; CDR3aa: CSVFGSLGDEQYF
d_gene: TRBD1; v_gene: TRBV29-1; j_gene: TRBJ2-2; abundance: few; CDR3nt: TGCAGCGTTGGGGGGACAGGGGGCGCGGCTACAAAAGGGAGCACCGGGGAGCTGTTTTTT; CDR3aa: CSVGGTGGAATKGSTGELFF
d_gene: NA; v_gene: TRBV9; j_gene: TRBJ1-1; abundance: many; CDR3nt: TGTGCCAGCAGCCAACGTGGAAACACTGAAGCTTTCTTT; CDR3aa: CASSQRGNTEAFF
d_gene: TRBD2; v_gene: TRBV20-1; j_gene: TRBJ2-7; abundance: few; CDR3nt: TGCAGTGCCGCCCCCAGCGGGAGGTTCTACGAGCAGTACTTC; CDR3aa: CSAAPSGRFYEQYF
d_gene: TRBD1; v_gene: TRBV29-1; j_gene: TRBJ2-1; abundance: few; CDR3nt: TGCAGCGTCAAAAGGGTGGCAGGGGGTCATGAGCAGTTCTTC; CDR3aa: CSVKRVAGGHEQFF